A single sample is the source of the 18 T cell receptor beta chains below, sequenced in a study of T cells in Graves' hyperthyroidism and ophthalmopathy. The TCR beta CDR3 regions underwent amplification using RNA transcripts as the source. The primer set for the first-round RT-PCR of the TCR CDR3 was HTBI. MiXCR was run by TCRdb on the multiplex PCR reads, yielding one entry per CDR3 protein. The sample has approximately 210,000 distinct CDR3 sequences, roughly 15% seen once. The sample comprised blood. The receptor set was obtained from a man aged 50-60 years with Graves' hyperthyroidism.

V usage is TRBV9 and J usage is TRBJ2-2; D is ambiguous. Trimming shortened V by 6 bases and J by 4 bases, and 13 bases separated the two germline ends. Germline-derived CDR1 and CDR2 are SGDLS and YYNGEE. This CDR3 region has 14 residues. CDR3 in amino acids: CASTSTFGTGELFF. Written as DNA, the CDR3 is TGTGCCAGCACCTCTACCTTTGGCACCGGGGAGCTGTTTTTT.

This clonotype was counted only a few times. J is TRBJ2-5 and V is TRBV12-3 or TRBV12-4; 11 bases map to TRBD1. The junction had 5 bases not matched to a gene; V was cut back by 5 bases and J by 6 bases. The CDR3 has 14 residues. The DNA of the CDR3 is TGTGCCAGCAGTGGGACAGGGGGTTTGCAGACCCAGTACTTC. Translated: CASSGTGGLQTQYF.

This clonotype was observed a single time. The junction shows a germline mismatch at one end, possibly a read error. The genes are TRBV11-2 and TRBJ2-5; 15 nucleotides match TRBD2. Germline loops: CDR1 SGHAT, CDR2 FQNNGV. There are 18 residues in the CDR3. CDR3 in DNA: TGTGCCAGCAGCTTAACAGCTGGACTAGCGGGAGGGCGGGAGACCAAGTACTTC. Translation gives CASSLTAGLAGGRETKYF.

This clonotype occurred many times. The chain carries TRBV18 and TRBJ1-1, with TRBD1 matching over 10 bases. Trimming at V came to 5 bases and at J to 3 bases, leaving 3 bases not matched to a gene. The germline V gene encodes CDR1 KGHSH and CDR2 LQKENI. The CDR3 totals 14 residues. Here the CDR3 DNA reads TGTGCCAGCTCATTCGGGACAGGGGACACTGAAGCTTTCTTT. This translates into CASSFGTGDTEAFF.

This clonotype was found many times. V and J are TRBV30 and TRBJ2-2; D is possibly TRBD2 (7 bases). Germline V CDR1 and CDR2: GTSNPN, SVGIG (reference sequence). CDR3 size: 15 residues. V dropped 1 base and J dropped 3 bases, with 12 bases sitting between them. The CDR3 reads CAWSGGGLHTGELFF. The CDR3 nucleotides are TGTGCCTGGAGTGGGGGGGGCCTTCACACCGGGGAGCTGTTTTTT.

This clonotype was detected ten times or more. The V and J genes are TRBV28 and TRBJ1-5; D is possibly TRBD1 (5 bases). The V gene's germline CDR1 is MDHEN and CDR2 SYDVKM. V lost 7 bases and J 2 bases, leaving 15 bases between the germline ends. This CDR3 contains 15 residues. CDR3 DNA: TGTGCCAGCACCCCCGGGACGGACGGCAATCAGCCCCAGCATTTT. This gives the protein CASTPGTDGNQPQHF.

This clonotype was observed once. This chain connects TRBV5-5 to TRBJ2-7, with 8 bases identical to TRBD2. V lost 4 bases, J lost 5 bases, and 8 bases stayed unmatched. This CDR3 contains 14 residues. Germline assignment: CDR1 SGHKS and CDR2 YYEKEE (reference sequence). CDR3 bases: TGTGCCAGCAGCCCCCCTAGCGGGTTTAACGAGCAGTACTTC. It codes for CASSPPSGFNEQYF.

This clonotype showed up just a few times. V and J are TRBV4-1 and TRBJ2-3; D is tentatively TRBD1 or TRBD2 (6 bases each). Germline V CDR1 and CDR2: MGHRA, YSYEKL. With 1 base removed from V and 4 bases from J, the gap between germline ends came to 15 bases. This CDR3 is 16 amino acids long. The CDR3 reads CASSQGLGGGADTQYF. The CDR3 coding sequence is TGCGCCAGCAGCCAAGGCTTGGGGGGCGGAGCAGATACGCAGTATTTT.

The sample holds many counts of this clonotype. The chain is built from TRBV28 and TRBJ2-7, with D unclear. Trimming stripped 3 bases from V and 3 bases from J, with 9 bases between. The germline gives CDR1 MDHEN, CDR2 SYDVKM. The CDR3 contains 13 residues. The CDR3 sequence: CASSLTNYYEQYF. In DNA form, the CDR3 reads TGTGCCAGCAGTTTGACCAATTACTACGAGCAGTACTTC.

The sample holds many counts of this clonotype. The chain employs TRBV18 and TRBJ2-7; D possibly corresponds to TRBD1 (5 bases). V lost 1 base to trimming and J lost 3 bases, with 10 bases between them. CDR1 and CDR2 from the germline V gene are KGHSH and LQKENI. The CDR3 totals 14 residues. The CDR3 DNA is TGTGCCAGCTCACCACACTACGACAGCTACGAGCAGTACTTC. Encoded protein: CASSPHYDSYEQYF.

Concerning this clonotype: This may arise from a read error, as a much more abundant clone is one base away. J is TRBJ2-3 and V is TRBV5-1, with TRBD2 matching 12 bases. The CDR3 has 17 residues. Germline values: CDR1 SGHRS, CDR2 YFSETQ. CDR3 sequence: CASSPLTSGSSTDMQYF. The CDR3 DNA sequence: TGCGCCAGCAGCCCCCTGACTAGCGGGAGTAGCACAGATATGCAGTATTTT. The full variable domain, completed using reference TRBV5-1 and TRBJ2-3, is KAGVTQTPRYLIKTRGQQVTLSCSPISGHRSVSWYQQTPGQGLQFLFEYFSETQRNKGNFPGRFSGRQFSNSRSEMNVSTLELGDSALYLCASSPLTSGSSTDMQYFGPGTRLTVL.

The chain links TRBV7-2 to TRBJ1-1, with D maybe TRBD1 (5 bases). Germline CDR1 SGHTA, CDR2 FQGNSA. The CDR3 runs to 15 residues. With 3 bases removed from V and 2 bases from J, the gap between germline ends came to 13 bases. CDR3 DNA sequence: TGTGCCAGCAGCTTGGGGTCAGGGTCTAACACTGAAGCTTTCTTT. Its protein product is CASSLGSGSNTEAFF.

This clonotype was seen a handful of times. V is TRBV2 and J is TRBJ1-5, with 9 bases fitting TRBD1. The CDR3 extends over 13 amino acids. V lost 6 bases, J lost 7 bases, and 4 bases stayed unmatched. From germline, CDR1 is SNHLY and CDR2 FYNNEI. CDR3 in DNA: TGTGCCAGCAGAAGACAGGGGGGACAGCCCCAGCATTTT. Translating it yields CASRRQGGQPQHF. The full variable domain, completed using reference TRBV2 and TRBJ1-5, is EPEVTQTPSHQVTQMGQEVILRCVPISNHLYFYWYRQILGQKVEFLVSFYNNEISEKSEIFDDQFSVERPDGSNFTLKIRSTKLEDSAMYFCASRRQGGQPQHFGDGTRLSIL.

In its sample, this clonotype was seen many times. J is TRBJ1-1 and V is TRBV5-1; unclear D gene. CDR1 and CDR2 (germline): SGHRS, YFSETQ. Trimming cost V 3 bases and J 4 bases, with 16 bases left between them. The CDR3 is 15 amino acids. The CDR3 spells CASSWTTLLVTEAFF. DNA for the CDR3: TGCGCCAGCAGCTGGACGACCCTTCTAGTCACTGAAGCTTTCTTT.

With respect to this clonotype: The junction shows a germline mismatch at one end, possibly a read error. This chain joins TRBV2 and TRBJ2-1; D remains unclear. Looked up from germline, CDR1 is SNHLY and CDR2 is FYNNEI. This CDR3 is built from 11 residues. The CDR3 region has the DNA TGTGCCAGCATGATCGGCGCCCCCTTATATTTC. Translated: CASMIGAPLYF.

In its sample, this clonotype was seen many times. The chain couples TRBV28 to TRBJ2-5; D uncertain. The CDR3 is 11 residues long. CDR1 is MDHEN and CDR2 is SYDVKM in the germline V gene. The V end was cut by 5 bases, the J end by 5 bases, with 6 bases between. The CDR3, as DNA: TGTGCCAGCAGTGCCTGGGAGACCCAGTACTTC. Translation gives CASSAWETQYF.

There are many counts of this clonotype. V usage is TRBV3-1 and J usage is TRBJ1-1, with 8 bases that match TRBD1. Germline V gene sequence: CDR1 LGHDT, CDR2 YNNKEL (reference sequence). CDR3 size: 14 residues. Germline trimming cut 3 bases from V and 5 bases from J; bases unmatched to any gene: 5. The CDR3 coding sequence is TGTGCCAGCAGCCAGACAGGGGACGGAACTGAAGCTTTCTTT. Protein: CASSQTGDGTEAFF.

This clonotype was detected ten times or more. This sequence joins TRBV12-3 or TRBV12-4 and TRBJ2-3, with 9 bases aligning to TRBD2. After removal of 3 bases from V and 6 bases from J, the junction contained 4 bases not matched to a gene. This CDR3 region has 14 residues. CDR3 bases: TGTGCCAGCAGTTTGTGGACTAGCGACGATACGCAGTATTTT. The encoded protein is CASSLWTSDDTQYF.